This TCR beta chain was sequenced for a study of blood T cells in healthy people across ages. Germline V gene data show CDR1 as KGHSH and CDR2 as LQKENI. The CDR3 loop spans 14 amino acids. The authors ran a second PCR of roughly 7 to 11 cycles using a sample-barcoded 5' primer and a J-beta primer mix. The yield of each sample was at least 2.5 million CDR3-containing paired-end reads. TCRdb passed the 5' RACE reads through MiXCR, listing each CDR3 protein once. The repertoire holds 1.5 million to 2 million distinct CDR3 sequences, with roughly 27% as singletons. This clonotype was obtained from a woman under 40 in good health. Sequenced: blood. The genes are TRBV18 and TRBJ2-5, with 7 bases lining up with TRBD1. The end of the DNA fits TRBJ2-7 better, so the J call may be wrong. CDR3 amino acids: CASSPPDRRNEQYF. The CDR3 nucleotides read TGTGCCAGCTCACCACCGGACAGGCGCAACGAGCAGTACTTC.